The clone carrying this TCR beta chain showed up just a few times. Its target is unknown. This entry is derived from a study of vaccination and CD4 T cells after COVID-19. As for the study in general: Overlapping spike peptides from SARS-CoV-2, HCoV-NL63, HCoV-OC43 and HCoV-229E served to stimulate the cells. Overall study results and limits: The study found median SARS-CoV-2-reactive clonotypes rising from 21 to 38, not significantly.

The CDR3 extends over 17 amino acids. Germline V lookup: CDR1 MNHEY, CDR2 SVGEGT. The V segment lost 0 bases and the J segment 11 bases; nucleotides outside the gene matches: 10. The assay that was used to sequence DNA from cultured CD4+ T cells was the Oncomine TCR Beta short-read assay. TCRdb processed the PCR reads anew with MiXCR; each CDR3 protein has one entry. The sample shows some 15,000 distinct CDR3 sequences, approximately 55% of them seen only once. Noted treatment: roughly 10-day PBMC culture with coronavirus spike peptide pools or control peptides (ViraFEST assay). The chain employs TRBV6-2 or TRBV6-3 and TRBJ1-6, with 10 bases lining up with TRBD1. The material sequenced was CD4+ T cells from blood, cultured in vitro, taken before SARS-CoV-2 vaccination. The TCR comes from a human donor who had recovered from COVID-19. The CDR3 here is CASSYSAPGQGLPPLHF. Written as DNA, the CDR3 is TGTGCCAGCAGTTACTCAGCCCCGGGACAGGGGCTACCACCCCTCCACTTT.